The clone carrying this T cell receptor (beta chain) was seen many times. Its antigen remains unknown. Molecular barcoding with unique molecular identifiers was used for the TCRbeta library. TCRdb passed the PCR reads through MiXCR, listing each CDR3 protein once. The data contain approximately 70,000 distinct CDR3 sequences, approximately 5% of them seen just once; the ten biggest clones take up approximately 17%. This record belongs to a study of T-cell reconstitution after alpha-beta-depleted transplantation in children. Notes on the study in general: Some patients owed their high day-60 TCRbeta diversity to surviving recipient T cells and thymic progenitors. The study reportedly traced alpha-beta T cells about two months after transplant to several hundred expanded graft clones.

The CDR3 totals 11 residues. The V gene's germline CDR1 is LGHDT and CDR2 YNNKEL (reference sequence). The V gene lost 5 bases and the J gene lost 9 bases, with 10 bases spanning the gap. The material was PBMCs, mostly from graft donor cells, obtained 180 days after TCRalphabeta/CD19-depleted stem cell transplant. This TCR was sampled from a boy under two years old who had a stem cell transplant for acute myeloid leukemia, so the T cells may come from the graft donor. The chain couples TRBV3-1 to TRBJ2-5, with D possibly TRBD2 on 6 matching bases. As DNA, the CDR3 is TGTGCCAGCAGCTCACCGGGGGCCCAGTACTTC. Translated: CASSSPGAQYF.